This T cell receptor (beta chain) is from a study of Ad26.COV2.S vaccination and SARS-CoV-2 variants. Study information: Each vaccinee took Ad26.COV2.S intramuscularly, once or twice 56 days apart.

The CDR3 totals 16 residues. Germline V gene lookup returns CDR1 KGHSH and CDR2 LQKENI. J lost 0 bases, V lost 3 bases, and 3 bases had no gene match. Clones were read by immunoSEQ multiplex PCR, and TCRdb kept only the in-frame ones, dropping some. Seen here are some 640,000 clones, around 90% observed once, and the top ten hold approximately 1.5%. Stated treatment: around 19 received Ad26.COV2.S at low or high dose, single or two shots; 5 received placebo; per-sample allocation not given. The investigators took samples on day 63 after the first vaccine or placebo injection. An Ad26 vector carrying the Wuhan-strain SARS-CoV-2 spike served as the vaccine. Broader study findings: People who got the vaccine had more spike-specific TCR breadth than people who got placebo.

A note on this clone: Antigen unknown.

The TCR originated in a person between 18 and 65 years old who received the Ad26.COV2.S COVID-19 vaccine or a placebo. This specimen consisted of peripheral blood, obtained in a trial of Ad26.COV2.S vaccine versus placebo. The chain couples TRBV18 to TRBJ1-3; TRBD1 agrees at 9 bases. The CDR3 spells CASSPTQGASGNTIYF. In DNA form, the CDR3 reads TGTGCCAGCTCACCGACACAGGGGGCCTCTGGAAACACCATATATTTT. Together with reference TRBV18 and TRBJ1-3, the CDR3 gives the full variable domain: NAGVMQNPRHLVRRRGQEARLRCSPMKGHSHVYWYRQLPEEGLKFMVYLQKENIIDESGMPKERFSAEFPKEGPSILRIQQVVRGDSAAYFCASSPTQGASGNTIYFGEGSWLTVV.